The next 8 T cell receptor beta chains were all read from a single sample in a study of T cell responses to AZD1222 COVID-19 vaccine. This table comes from immunoSEQ multiplex PCR, and its TCRdb copy is limited to in-frame clones, with some not included. Of approximately 70,000 clones listed, 88% were seen once; the top ten hold over 8%. The source material was peripheral blood, sampled 28 days after the second dose of the MenACWY control vaccine. These receptors were obtained from an adult who received the MenACWY meningococcal vaccine as a control.

CDR3 bases: TGTGCCAGCAGCGATAGCTCAACGGCGCAGCCCCAGCATTTT. It translates to CASSDSSTAQPQHF. The rearrangement uses TRBV6-5 and TRBJ1-5; D is unclear. The germline CDR1 and CDR2 sequences are MNHEY and SVGAGI. Trimming stripped 6 bases from V and 7 bases from J, with 16 bases between. The CDR3 sequence is 14 residues long.

The CDR3 protein is CASSLEGEANYGYTF. CDR3 in DNA: TGTGCCAGCAGTCTCGAGGGGGAGGCTAACTATGGCTACACCTTC. V and J are TRBV4-2 and TRBJ1-2; D perhaps matches TRBD1 (6 bases). V was shortened by 6 bases and J by 0 bases, with 14 bases between the two germline ends. The germline gives CDR1 LGHNA, CDR2 YNFKEQ. This CDR3 region has 15 residues.

This clone has just one count. The J gene is TRBJ2-6, the V gene TRBV7-2; D gene unclear. Germline V lookup: CDR1 SGHTA, CDR2 FQGNSA. Trimming removed 3 bases from V and 2 bases from J, with 17 bases in between. CDR3 size: 18 residues. The CDR3 loop reads CASSLVLAFKPGANVLTF. The CDR3 nucleotides are TGTGCCAGCAGCTTGGTCTTAGCTTTTAAGCCTGGGGCCAACGTCCTGACTTTC.

The rearrangement uses TRBV28 and TRBJ1-4, with 7 positions matching TRBD1. The CDR3 has 14 amino acids. Germline V CDR1 and CDR2: MDHEN, SYDVKM. J was trimmed by 2 bases and V by 5 bases; bases with no gene match: 2. The CDR3 DNA sequence: TGTGCCAGCAGTCAGGGGGTGACTAATGAAAAACTGTTTTTT. Translation gives CASSQGVTNEKLFF.

In regard to this clone: At one boundary the junction diverges from the germline segment, which might be a read error. CDR3 sequence (DNA): TGTGCCGCCCGGGGCCCCCAGACGGGGATCTTT. Protein sequence: CAARGPQTGIF. The gene calls are TRBV28 and TRBJ1-1, with D possibly being TRBD1 (5 bases). Germline CDR1 reads MDHEN; CDR2 reads SYDVKM. CDR3 length: 11 amino acids.

This chain connects TRBV6-6 to TRBJ2-7, with a possible D match to TRBD2 (6 bases). The length of the CDR3 is 14 residues. V was trimmed by 3 bases and J by 4 bases, leaving 13 bases between them. Germline V gene data show CDR1 as MNHNY and CDR2 as SVGAGI (reference sequence). Here the CDR3 DNA reads TGTGCCAGCAGTTATGGAGGGAATCGGTACGAGCAGTACTTC. This codes for CASSYGGNRYEQYF.

The rearrangement joins TRBV20-1 to TRBJ2-1; D unclear. V was pared by 3 bases and J by 6 bases, with 6 bases between. The CDR3 sequence is 11 residues long. Germline CDR1 is DFQATT and CDR2 is SNEGSKA (reference sequence). CDR3 in DNA: TGCAGTGCTAGTACCAGCAATGAGCAGTTCTTC. This translates into CSASTSNEQFF.

The V and J genes are TRBV19 and TRBJ1-2, with D possibly matching TRBD1 (5 bases). The CDR3 is 12 residues long. Deletions cut 6 bases from V and 3 bases from J, with 8 bases between. In germline, CDR1 is LNHDA, CDR2 SQIVND (reference sequence). The CDR3 reads CASSGQDYGYTF. DNA for the CDR3: TGTGCCAGTAGCGGACAAGACTATGGCTACACCTTC.